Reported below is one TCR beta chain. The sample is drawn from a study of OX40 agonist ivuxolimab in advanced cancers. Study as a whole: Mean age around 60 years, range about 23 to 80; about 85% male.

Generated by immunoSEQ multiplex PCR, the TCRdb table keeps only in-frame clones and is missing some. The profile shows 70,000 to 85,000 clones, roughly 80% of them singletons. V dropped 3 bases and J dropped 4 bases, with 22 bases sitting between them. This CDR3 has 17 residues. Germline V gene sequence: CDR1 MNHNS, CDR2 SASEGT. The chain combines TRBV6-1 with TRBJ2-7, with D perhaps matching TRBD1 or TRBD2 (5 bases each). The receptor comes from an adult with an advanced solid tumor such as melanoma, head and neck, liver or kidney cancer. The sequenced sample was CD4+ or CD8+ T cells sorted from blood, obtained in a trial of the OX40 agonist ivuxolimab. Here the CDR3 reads CASSDRGGRYGGYEQYV. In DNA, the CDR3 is TGTGCCAGCAGTGACCGTGGGGGACGGTACGGAGGATACGAGCAGTACGTC.